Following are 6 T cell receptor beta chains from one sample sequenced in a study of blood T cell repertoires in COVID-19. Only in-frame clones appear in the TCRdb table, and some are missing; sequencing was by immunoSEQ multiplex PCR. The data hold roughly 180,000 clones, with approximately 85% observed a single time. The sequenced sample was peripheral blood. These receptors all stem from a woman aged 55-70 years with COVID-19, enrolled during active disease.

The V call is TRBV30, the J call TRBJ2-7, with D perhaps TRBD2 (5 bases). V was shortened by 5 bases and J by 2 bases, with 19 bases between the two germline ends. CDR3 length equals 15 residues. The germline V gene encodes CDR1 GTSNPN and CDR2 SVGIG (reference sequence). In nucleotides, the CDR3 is TGTGCCTGGTTGGGAACCGGACTGGAGCCCTACGAGCAGTACTTC. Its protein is CAWLGTGLEPYEQYF.

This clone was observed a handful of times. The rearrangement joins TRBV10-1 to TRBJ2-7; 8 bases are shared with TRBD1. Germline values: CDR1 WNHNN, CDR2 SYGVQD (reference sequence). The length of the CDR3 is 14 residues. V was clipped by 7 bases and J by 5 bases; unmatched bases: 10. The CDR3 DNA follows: TGCGCCAGCAATGAACCGGGACAGGTCAACGAGCAGTACTTC. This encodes CASNEPGQVNEQYF.

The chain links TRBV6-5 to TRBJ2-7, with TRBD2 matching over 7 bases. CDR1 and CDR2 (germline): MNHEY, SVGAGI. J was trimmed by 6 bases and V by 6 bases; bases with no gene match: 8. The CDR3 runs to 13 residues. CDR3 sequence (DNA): TGTGCCAGCAGACCGGCGGGCGGGGGCGAGCAGTACGTC. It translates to CASRPAGGGEQYV.

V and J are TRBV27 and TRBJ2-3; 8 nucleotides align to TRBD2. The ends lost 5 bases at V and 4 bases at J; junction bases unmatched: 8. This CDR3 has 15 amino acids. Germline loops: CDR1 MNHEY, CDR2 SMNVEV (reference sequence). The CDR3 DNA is TGTGCCAGCAGTATGCGGGGGGCCAGGTCAGATACGCAGTATTTT. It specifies CASSMRGARSDTQYF.

The CDR3 region has the DNA TGCGCCAGCAGGAGATACTGTAATTCACCCCTCCACTTT. Protein product: CASRRYCNSPLHF. The gene calls are TRBV10-1 and TRBJ1-6; D uncertain. The germline V gene encodes CDR1 WNHNN and CDR2 SYGVQD (reference sequence). The V end was cut by 6 bases, the J end by 6 bases, with 9 bases between. This CDR3 contains 13 residues.

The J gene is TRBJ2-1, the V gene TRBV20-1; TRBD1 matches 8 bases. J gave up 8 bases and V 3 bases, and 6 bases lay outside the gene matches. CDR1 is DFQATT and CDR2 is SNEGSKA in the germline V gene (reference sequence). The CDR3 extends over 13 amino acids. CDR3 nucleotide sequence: TGCAGTGCTAGTGACAGGGGTAGGGATGAGCAGTTCTTC. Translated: CSASDRGRDEQFF.